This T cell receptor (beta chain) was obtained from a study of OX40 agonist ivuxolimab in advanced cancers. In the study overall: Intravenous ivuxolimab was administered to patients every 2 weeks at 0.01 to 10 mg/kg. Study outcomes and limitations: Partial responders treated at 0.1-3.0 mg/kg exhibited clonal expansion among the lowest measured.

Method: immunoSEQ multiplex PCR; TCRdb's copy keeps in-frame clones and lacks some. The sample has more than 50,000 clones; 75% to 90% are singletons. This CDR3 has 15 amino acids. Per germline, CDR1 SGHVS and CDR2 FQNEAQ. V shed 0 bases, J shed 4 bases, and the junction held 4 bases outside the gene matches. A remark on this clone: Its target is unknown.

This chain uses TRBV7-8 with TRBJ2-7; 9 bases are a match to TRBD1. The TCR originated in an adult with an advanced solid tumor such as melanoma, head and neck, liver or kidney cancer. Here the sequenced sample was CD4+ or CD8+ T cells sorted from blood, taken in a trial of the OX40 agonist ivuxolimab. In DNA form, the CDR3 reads TGTGCCAGCAGCTTAGCTGGACAGGGGTGGTACGAGCAGTACTTC. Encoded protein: CASSLAGQGWYEQYF.